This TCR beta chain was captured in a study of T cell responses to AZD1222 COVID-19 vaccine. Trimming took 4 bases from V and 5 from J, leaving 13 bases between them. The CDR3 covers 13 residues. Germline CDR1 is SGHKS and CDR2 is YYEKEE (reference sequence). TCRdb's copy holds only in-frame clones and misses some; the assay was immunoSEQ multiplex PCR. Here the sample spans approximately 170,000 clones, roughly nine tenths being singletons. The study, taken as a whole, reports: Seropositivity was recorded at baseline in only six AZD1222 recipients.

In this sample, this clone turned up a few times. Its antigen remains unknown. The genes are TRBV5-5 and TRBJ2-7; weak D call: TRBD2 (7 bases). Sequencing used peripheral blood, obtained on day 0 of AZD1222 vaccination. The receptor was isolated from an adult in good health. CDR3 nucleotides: TGTGCCAGCAGCGTACCGGGGGGCAACGAGCAGTACGTC. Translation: CASSVPGGNEQYV.